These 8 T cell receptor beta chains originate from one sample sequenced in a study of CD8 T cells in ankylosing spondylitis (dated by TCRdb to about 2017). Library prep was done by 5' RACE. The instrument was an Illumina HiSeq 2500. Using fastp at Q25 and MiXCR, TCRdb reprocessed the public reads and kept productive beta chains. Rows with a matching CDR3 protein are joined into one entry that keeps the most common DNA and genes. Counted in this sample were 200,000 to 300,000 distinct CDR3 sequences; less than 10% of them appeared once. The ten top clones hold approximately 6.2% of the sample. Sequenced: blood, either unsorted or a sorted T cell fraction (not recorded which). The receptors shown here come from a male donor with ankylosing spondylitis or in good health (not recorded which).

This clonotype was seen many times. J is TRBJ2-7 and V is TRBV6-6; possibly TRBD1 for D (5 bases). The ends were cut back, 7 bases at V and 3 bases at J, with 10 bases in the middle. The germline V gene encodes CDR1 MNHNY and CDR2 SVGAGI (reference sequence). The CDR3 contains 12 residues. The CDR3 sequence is CASTQGFYEQYF. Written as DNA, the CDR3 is TGTGCCAGCACCCAGGGATTCTACGAGCAGTACTTC.

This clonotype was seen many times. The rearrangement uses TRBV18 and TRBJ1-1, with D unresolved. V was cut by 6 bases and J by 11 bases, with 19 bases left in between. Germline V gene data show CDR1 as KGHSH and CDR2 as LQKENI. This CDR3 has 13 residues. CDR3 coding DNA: TGTGCCAGCTCGCCAAGACGAAAAGAGGTTGCTTTCTTT. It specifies CASSPRRKEVAFF.

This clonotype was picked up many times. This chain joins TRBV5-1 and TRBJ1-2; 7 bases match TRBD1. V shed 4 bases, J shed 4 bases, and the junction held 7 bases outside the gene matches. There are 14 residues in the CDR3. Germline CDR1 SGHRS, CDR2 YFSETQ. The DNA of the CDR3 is TGCGCCAGCAGCACAGGGGAGTACTCCTATGGCTACACCTTC. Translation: CASSTGEYSYGYTF.

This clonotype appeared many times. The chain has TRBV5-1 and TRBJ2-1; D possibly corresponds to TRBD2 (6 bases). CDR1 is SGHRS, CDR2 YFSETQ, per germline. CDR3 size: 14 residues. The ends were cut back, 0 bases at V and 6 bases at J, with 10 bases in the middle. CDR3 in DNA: TGCGCCAGCAGCTTGGAACTAGCCGGCAATGAGCAGTTCTTC. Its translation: CASSLELAGNEQFF.

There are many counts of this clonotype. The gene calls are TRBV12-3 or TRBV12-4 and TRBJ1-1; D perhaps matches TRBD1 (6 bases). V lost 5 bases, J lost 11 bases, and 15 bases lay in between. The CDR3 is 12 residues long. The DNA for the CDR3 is TGTGCCAGCAGTCTCTCAGGGGTACGGGCTTTCTTT. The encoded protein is CASSLSGVRAFF.

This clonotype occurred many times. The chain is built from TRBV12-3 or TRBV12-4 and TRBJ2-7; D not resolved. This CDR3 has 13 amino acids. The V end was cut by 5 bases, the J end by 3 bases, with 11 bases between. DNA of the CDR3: TGTGCCAGCAGTGACCCGGCCGTCTACGAGCAGTACTTC. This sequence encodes CASSDPAVYEQYF.

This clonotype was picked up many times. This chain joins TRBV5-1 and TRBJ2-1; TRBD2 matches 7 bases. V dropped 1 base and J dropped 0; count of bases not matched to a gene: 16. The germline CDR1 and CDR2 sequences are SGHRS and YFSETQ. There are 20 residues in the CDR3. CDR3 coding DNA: TGCGCCAGCAGCTTGCGAGAGAGCGGGGCGGGTATGTTCTCCTACAATGAGCAGTTCTTC. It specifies CASSLRESGAGMFSYNEQFF.

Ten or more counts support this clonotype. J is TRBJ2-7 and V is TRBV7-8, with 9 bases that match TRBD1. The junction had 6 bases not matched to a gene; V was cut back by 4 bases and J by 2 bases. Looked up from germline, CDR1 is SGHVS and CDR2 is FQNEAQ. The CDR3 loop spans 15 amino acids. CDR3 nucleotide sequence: TGTGCCAGCAGCTCCGCCGGGACAGGGCCCTACGAGCAGTACTTC. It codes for CASSSAGTGPYEQYF.